The entry that follows covers one T cell receptor beta chain sequence. Its antigen is as yet unknown. Germline CDR1 reads SGHVS; CDR2 reads FNYEAQ. CDR3 length: 17 amino acids. Deletions cut 2 bases from V and 5 bases from J, with 20 bases between. The data derive from a study of OX40 agonist ivuxolimab in advanced cancers. Notes on the study in general: Expanded clones were, on average, more numerous among CD8+ T cells than CD4+.

This table comes from immunoSEQ multiplex PCR, and its TCRdb copy is limited to in-frame clones, with some not included. In the table there are around 26,000 clones, around three quarters of which are singletons. This chain joins TRBV7-6 and TRBJ2-3; D is perhaps TRBD1 (7 bases). The sample in question was CD4+ or CD8+ T cells sorted from blood, obtained in a trial of the OX40 agonist ivuxolimab. This clonotype was obtained from an adult with an advanced solid tumor such as melanoma, head and neck, liver or kidney cancer. The CDR3 DNA reads TGTGCCAGCAGCTTAAAAGGGGCAGGGGGGCTGGGAGATACGCAGTATTTT. It translates to CASSLKGAGGLGDTQYF.